This T cell receptor (beta chain) was captured in a study of shared clonotypes between healthy human individuals. Looking at the study overall: Three CD4 naive, three CD4 memory, two CD8 naive and one CD8 memory plate were used per donor. The study, taken as a whole, reports: It was only blood that was sampled, and tissue repertoires likely differ.

Around 30,000 T cell genomes (roughly 190 ng DNA) went into each sorted-subset replicate. Assay: immunoSEQ multiplex PCR; the TCRdb copy retains only in-frame clones and omits some. The profile shows some 1,100,000 clones, around 78% of them singletons. Notes on this clone: Its cognate antigen is unknown.

The V end was cut by 4 bases, the J end by 4 bases, with 15 bases between. This CDR3 region has 15 residues. CDR1 MRHNA and CDR2 SNTAGT come from the germline V gene. Material: memory CD4+ T cells from PBMCs. Subset defined: CD45RA-negative fraction. The receptor comes from a man younger than 30 in good health. Some clones in this sample may be carry-over from other donors' samples. This chain uses TRBV6-4 with TRBJ2-3; no reliable D call. CDR3 residues: CASSVRSHRSDTQYF. The CDR3 bases are TGTGCCAGCAGTGTCCGTAGCCACCGATCAGATACGCAGTATTTT.